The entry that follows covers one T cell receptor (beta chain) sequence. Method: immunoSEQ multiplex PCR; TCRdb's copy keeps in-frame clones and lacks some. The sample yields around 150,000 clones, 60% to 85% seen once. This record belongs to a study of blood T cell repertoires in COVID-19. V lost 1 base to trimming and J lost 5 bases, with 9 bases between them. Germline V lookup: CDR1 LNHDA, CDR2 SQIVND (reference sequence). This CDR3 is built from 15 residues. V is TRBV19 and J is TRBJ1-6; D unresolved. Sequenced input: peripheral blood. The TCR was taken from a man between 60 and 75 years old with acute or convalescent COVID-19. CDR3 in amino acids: CASSIGWPNNSPLHF. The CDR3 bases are TGTGCCAGTAGTATAGGATGGCCAAATAATTCACCCCTCCACTTT.